These T cell receptor beta chains were read from a single sample in a study of regulatory T cells in long-lasting Graves disease. TCRdb reanalysed the multiplex PCR reads using MiXCR and keeps one entry per CDR3 protein. Here the sample spans about 440,000 distinct CDR3 sequences, about a sixth being singletons. Separately, the same data were catalogued under a study of T cells in Graves' hyperthyroidism and ophthalmopathy.

Sequenced here: peripheral blood mononuclear cells (PBMCs), sampled at new diagnosis, from a patient treated with antithyroid drugs. The receptors were gathered from a woman in her twenties or thirties with Graves disease. CDR3s include the opening cysteine and the closing phenylalanine or tryptophan. The D gene is left open where the match is weak. Rows give clone size only sometimes, using once, few, many, or a class for an expanded clone.

j_call clone_size v_call d_call cdr3_aa cdr3_nt
TRBJ2-2 many TRBV12-3/TRBV12-4 TRBD2 CASTASSGERTGELFF TGTGCCAGCACCGCGTCTAGCGGGGAAAGGACCGGGGAGCTGTTTTTT
TRBJ2-5 many TRBV18 . CASSPRVSETQYF TGTGCCAGCTCACCACGGGTCTCCGAGACCCAGTACTTC
TRBJ2-1 . TRBV7-9 . CASSLALRTSRHEQFF TGTGCCAGCAGCTTAGCCCTAAGGACTTCGCGACATGAGCAGTTCTTC
TRBJ1-1 many TRBV9 . CASSIDDTEAFF TGTGCCAGCAGCATCGATGACACTGAAGCTTTCTTT
TRBJ2-5 many TRBV20-1 TRBD2 CSATGLAGHQETQYF TGCAGTGCCACCGGACTAGCGGGACACCAAGAGACCCAGTACTTC
TRBJ2-7 few TRBV6-2/TRBV6-3 TRBD1 CASSYLPGGQGTYEQYF TGTGCCAGCAGTTACTTACCTGGGGGACAGGGCACCTACGAGCAGTACTTC
TRBJ2-1 . TRBV19 . CASTLTVSYNEQFF TGTGCCAGTACATTAACAGTGTCCTACAATGAGCAGTTCTTC
TRBJ2-7 many TRBV6-1 . CASSEGGWGLMASHEQYF TGTGCCAGCAGTGAAGGGGGTTGGGGTCTGATGGCGTCCCACGAGCAGTACTTC
TRBJ2-1 . TRBV20-1 TRBD2 CSARTGGYNEQFF TGCAGTGCTAGAACGGGAGGGTACAATGAGCAGTTCTTC
TRBJ2-1 many TRBV28 TRBD2 CASSFSVGLAGVRQFF TGTGCCAGCAGTTTTTCAGTGGGGCTAGCGGGAGTAAGACAGTTCTTC
TRBJ1-2 many TRBV11-1 . CASSKDRTYGYTF TGTGCCAGCAGCAAGGACAGAACGTATGGCTACACCTTC
TRBJ2-3 many TRBV3-1 TRBD2 CASSQGQLGLAGTDTQYF TGTGCCAGCAGCCAAGGCCAATTGGGACTAGCGGGGACAGATACGCAGTATTTT
TRBJ2-1 . TRBV6-2/TRBV6-3 . CASSQTGARYYNEQFF TGTGCCAGCAGTCAGACGGGGGCTCGTTATTACAATGAGCAGTTCTTC
TRBJ2-5 many TRBV6-1 . CASSEALQRSILGETQYF TGTGCCAGCAGTGAAGCGCTTCAACGGTCAATCTTGGGAGAGACCCAGTACTTC
TRBJ1-1 few TRBV5-1 . CASRVIPPGDTEAFF TGCGCCAGCAGAGTCATACCCCCCGGAGACACTGAAGCTTTCTTT
TRBJ2-7 many TRBV20-1 . CSARVEFGDTTYEQYF TGCAGTGCTAGAGTAGAATTCGGGGATACGACCTACGAGCAGTACTTC
TRBJ1-5 . TRBV6-1 . CASSHGPGEPQHF TGTGCCAGCAGTCACGGACCGGGCGAGCCCCAGCATTTT
TRBJ2-7 . TRBV20-1 TRBD1 CSARIQGAYEQYF TGCAGTGCTAGGATACAGGGGGCCTACGAGCAGTACTTC
TRBJ2-2 few TRBV29-1 TRBD1 CSVELPVPGQGSTGELFF TGCAGCGTGGAACTTCCGGTTCCGGGACAGGGGTCCACCGGGGAGCTGTTTTTT
TRBJ2-3 many TRBV6-5 . CASSSRPDTQYF TGTGCCAGCAGTTCCAGGCCAGATACGCAGTATTTT
TRBJ2-1 many TRBV7-9 TRBD2 CASSLPGLGVYNEQFF TGTGCCAGCAGCCTACCGGGACTAGGCGTATACAATGAGCAGTTCTTC
TRBJ2-7 many TRBV18 TRBD1 CASSGRPGQGAYEQYF TGTGCCAGCTCAGGACGCCCGGGACAGGGGGCTTACGAGCAGTACTTC
TRBJ1-1 . TRBV2 . CASRTGRDTEAFF TGTGCCAGCAGAACAGGGAGGGACACTGAAGCTTTCTTT
TRBJ2-3 . TRBV6-2/TRBV6-3 TRBD1 CASSEPGQGPDTQYF TGTGCCAGCAGTGAACCGGGACAGGGCCCAGATACGCAGTATTTT
TRBJ1-2 few TRBV28 . CASSLALEGGYTF TGTGCCAGCAGCTTAGCGCTTGAGGGGGGCTACACCTTC
TRBJ1-4 many TRBV18 . CASSPRANEKLFF TGTGCCAGCTCACCACGGGCCAATGAAAAACTGTTTTTT
TRBJ1-4 . TRBV28 . CASSLMGDEEKLFF TGTGCCAGCAGTTTAATGGGGGATGAGGAAAAACTGTTTTTT
TRBJ2-1 . TRBV29-1 TRBD2 CSEVSGTRTNEQFF TGCAGCGAAGTTAGCGGGACCCGAACCAATGAGCAGTTCTTC
TRBJ2-1 . TRBV20-1 . CSAREGGYYNEQFF TGCAGTGCTAGAGAGGGCGGATATTACAATGAGCAGTTCTTC
TRBJ2-7 . TRBV25-1 TRBD1 CASSVRDREGPYEQYF TGTGCCAGCAGTGTCCGTGACAGGGAAGGTCCCTACGAGCAGTACTTC
TRBJ2-1 few TRBV7-8 TRBD2 CASSLKGTLVGLAIYNEQFF TGTGCCAGCAGCTTAAAGGGGACACTCGTGGGACTAGCGATCTACAATGAGCAGTTCTTC
TRBJ2-3 few TRBV19 . CASSIGGLRTDTQYF TGTGCCAGTAGTATTGGGGGACTTCGCACAGATACGCAGTATTTT
TRBJ2-5 once TRBV15 . CATSRGGETQYF TGTGCCACCAGCAGAGGAGGAGAGACCCAGTACTTC
TRBJ1-1 many TRBV27 TRBD1 CASSPGQGAARAFF TGTGCCAGCAGTCCCGGACAGGGGGCGGCTCGAGCTTTCTTT
TRBJ2-1 many TRBV3-1 . CASSRLGLPAVEQFF TGTGCCAGCAGCCGCTTGGGTCTGCCGGCGGTTGAGCAGTTCTTC
TRBJ2-1 few TRBV18 TRBD2 CASSPRFGLAGSSYNEQFF TGTGCCAGCTCACCTCGATTTGGACTAGCGGGTAGCTCCTACAATGAGCAGTTCTTC
TRBJ2-3 few TRBV9 TRBD2 CASSPSTSGRWRTDTQYF TGTGCCAGCAGCCCGAGCACTAGCGGGAGGTGGCGCACAGATACGCAGTATTTT
TRBJ2-1 . TRBV30 . CAWSVTEQFF TGTGCCTGGAGTGTTACTGAGCAGTTCTTC
TRBJ2-3 . TRBV20-1 . CSARSGAGPTDTQYF TGCAGTGCTAGATCCGGGGCGGGACCCACAGATACGCAGTATTTT
TRBJ2-7 many TRBV11-2 . CASSLDLGSYEQYF TGTGCCAGCAGCTTAGATCTAGGTTCCTACGAGCAGTACTTC
TRBJ2-7 many TRBV20-1 . CSARSGTSGVEQYF TGCAGTGCTAGATCCGGGACTTCGGGTGTCGAGCAGTACTTC
TRBJ1-1 many TRBV5-1 . CASSDRQGKNTEAFF TGCGCCAGCAGCGACCGGCAGGGGAAGAACACTGAAGCTTTCTTT
TRBJ1-2 few TRBV19 . CASTLIPRGGGYGYTF TGTGCCAGTACCTTGATCCCGAGGGGCGGAGGCTATGGCTACACCTTC
TRBJ2-5 . TRBV27 . CASSLIDSSGETQYF TGTGCCAGCAGTTTAATTGATTCGAGCGGGGAGACCCAGTACTTC
TRBJ2-7 . TRBV7-2 TRBD2 CASSAGLAGGSAEQYF TGTGCCAGCAGCGCCGGACTAGCGGGAGGAAGTGCTGAGCAGTACTTC
TRBJ2-6 few TRBV12-3/TRBV12-4 . CASSLYRAGANVLTF TGTGCCAGCAGTTTGTACAGGGCTGGGGCCAACGTCCTGACTTTC
TRBJ1-4 few TRBV24-1 . CATSDPAATNENLFF TGTGCCACCAGTGATCCAGCTGCAACTAATGAAAACCTGTTTTTT
TRBJ2-2 few TRBV7-2 TRBD1 CASSRWTGVTGELFF TGTGCCAGCAGCCGCTGGACAGGAGTCACCGGGGAGCTGTTTTTT
TRBJ2-7 few TRBV15 TRBD2 CATSRDLGLAGYEQYF TGTGCCACCAGCAGAGATCTGGGACTAGCGGGTTACGAGCAGTACTTC
TRBJ2-2 many TRBV28 TRBD2 CASAEVAGGAGELFF TGTGCCTCGGCCGAGGTAGCGGGAGGGGCCGGGGAGCTGTTTTTT
TRBJ2-1 many TRBV2 TRBD2 CASSAGTSSRNEQFF TGTGCCAGCAGTGCCGGGACTAGCTCCCGCAATGAGCAGTTCTTC
TRBJ2-3 . TRBV25-1 TRBD1 CATKGAGTDTQYF TGTGCCACTAAGGGGGCAGGCACAGATACGCAGTATTTT
TRBJ2-1 many TRBV27 . CASWGGGRFPEQFF TGTGCCAGCTGGGGGGGCGGCCGCTTCCCCGAGCAGTTCTTC
TRBJ2-2 few TRBV14 . CATTTGTGELFF TGTGCCACCACAACCGGGACCGGGGAGCTGTTTTTT
TRBJ2-2 . TRBV5-1 TRBD2 CASSLLAGVRTGELFF TGCGCCAGCAGCTTACTAGCGGGAGTTAGGACCGGGGAGCTGTTTTTT
TRBJ2-1 many TRBV7-6 . CASSRTGLATALYNEQFF TGTGCCAGCAGCCGAACTGGGCTAGCGACCGCACTCTACAATGAGCAGTTCTTC
TRBJ2-1 few TRBV19 . CASSISADNEQFF TGTGCCAGTAGTATTTCCGCCGACAATGAGCAGTTCTTC